These 19 T cell receptor beta chains originate from one sample sequenced in a study of shared clonotypes between healthy human individuals (dated by TCRdb to about 2020). The protocol used for the library was the immunoSEQ multiplex PCR assay. Entries here come from immuneACCESS through TCRdb and include only in-frame sequences with V and J called. Some clones fail to appear in such tables; in the studies checked, an unresolved V gene covers under half of the shortfall, and the cause of the remainder is unknown. Here the sample has roughly 2.2 million clones; 80% to 95% occur a single time. The ten largest clonotypes hold 0.37% of the sample. Material for sequencing was naive CD4+ T cells from PBMCs. Interpreted using the paper, the cell subset or site label stands for: CD45RA+ positively selected. These receptors were obtained from a man aged 18 to 29 in good health. Some clones in this sample may be carry-over from other donors' samples.

In regard to this clone: The same CDR3 can be traced to other DNA sequences in this sample. The CDR3 sequence is CASSVGLAATDTQYF. The CDR3 DNA sequence: TGTGCCAGCAGCGTAGGCCTAGCGGCCACAGATACGCAGTATTTT. The chain uses TRBV9 and TRBJ2-3; 7 nucleotides align to TRBD2. The CDR3 loop spans 15 amino acids. Per germline, CDR1 SGDLS and CDR2 YYNGEE. J was trimmed by 2 bases and V by 0 bases; bases with no gene match: 3.

On this clone itself: The sample has other DNA sequences that encode this CDR3 too. This sequence joins TRBV7-3 and TRBJ2-1, with 11 nucleotides matching TRBD2. V shed 6 bases and J 3 bases; nucleotides not matched to a gene: 4. Germline V gene sequence: CDR1 SGHTA, CDR2 FQGTGA. The CDR3 is 15 residues long. CDR3 DNA sequence: TGTGCCAGCAGTCCAACTAGCGGGGGCTACAATGAGCAGTTCTTC. Its translation: CASSPTSGGYNEQFF. The full variable domain, completed using reference TRBV7-3 and TRBJ2-1, is GAGVSQTPSNKVTEKGKYVELRCDPISGHTALYWYRQSLGQGPEFLIYFQGTGAADDSGLPNDRFFAVRPEGSVSTLKIQRTERGDSAVYLCASSPTSGGYNEQFFGPGTRLTVL.

The rearrangement links TRBV6-6 to TRBJ2-7; 7 bases match TRBD1. After removal of 7 bases from V and 6 bases from J, the junction contained 12 bases not matched to a gene. This CDR3 region has 14 residues. Germline assignment: CDR1 MNHNY and CDR2 SVGAGI (reference sequence). DNA for the CDR3: TGTGCCAGCACCCCGGGACAGCTAAGCGGCGAGCAGTACTTC. Translation: CASTPGQLSGEQYF.

As to this clone: The same CDR3 arises from other DNA sequences in this sample as well. This chain joins TRBV29-1 and TRBJ2-5; either TRBD1 or TRBD2 may supply D (6 bases each). Trimming removed 3 bases at V and 5 bases at J, with 13 bases between. CDR1 is SQVTM and CDR2 is ANQGSEA in the germline V gene. This CDR3 region has 13 residues. CDR3 sequence: CSVDRGRRETQYF. The CDR3 DNA reads as TGCAGCGTTGATCGGGGGCGACGGGAGACCCAGTACTTC.

The gene calls are TRBV28 and TRBJ1-4, with a tentative D call TRBD1 (5 bases). Germline-derived CDR1 and CDR2 are MDHEN and SYDVKM. CDR3 length: 15 residues. The V and J ends lost 5 bases and 4 bases respectively, with 14 bases between them. The chain's CDR3 is CASSPGWGVNEKLFF. DNA for the CDR3: TGTGCCAGCAGTCCCGGATGGGGGGTTAATGAAAAACTGTTTTTT.

This clone was seen a single time. J is TRBJ1-2 and V is TRBV6-5, with D unresolved. V lost 8 bases and J lost 1, with 14 bases in between. Germline lookup yields CDR1 MNHEY and CDR2 SVGAGI. The CDR3 runs to 14 residues. The CDR3 spells CASRGSPGNYGYTF. The CDR3 coding sequence is TGTGCCAGCCGGGGTAGCCCAGGTAACTATGGCTACACCTTC.

This clone was detected once. The gene calls are TRBV11-3 and TRBJ2-1; the D gene is possibly TRBD1 (6 bases). CDR1 SGHNT and CDR2 YENEEA come from the germline V gene. Trimming left V 6 bases short and J 0 bases short, with 12 bases between. The CDR3 runs to 15 residues. CDR3 loop: CASSLKGDSYNEQFF. CDR3 sequence (DNA): TGTGCCAGCAGTCTTAAGGGGGACTCCTACAATGAGCAGTTCTTC.

Here the CDR3 DNA reads TGTGCCAGCAGCTTCATCCCCAGGGAGAGAAGCACAGATACGCAGTATTTT. Its translation: CASSFIPRERSTDTQYF. V and J are TRBV5-4 and TRBJ2-3, with D perhaps being TRBD1 or TRBD2 (5 bases each). Germline CDR1 reads SGHNT; CDR2 reads YYREEE (reference sequence). Trimming removed 2 bases at V and 0 bases at J, with 16 bases between. The CDR3 has 17 residues.

V usage is TRBV4-2 and J usage is TRBJ2-7, with 8 nucleotides matching TRBD2. V lost 3 bases and J lost 2; bases outside the gene matches: 12. Germline CDR1 LGHNA, CDR2 YNFKEQ. This CDR3 spans 17 amino acids. CDR3 protein: CASSQGLAGLQTYEQYF. The CDR3 nucleotides read TGTGCCAGCAGCCAGGGGTTAGCGGGGCTTCAAACCTACGAGCAGTACTTC.

The J gene is TRBJ1-5, the V gene TRBV19, with a weak D call TRBD1 (5 bases). This CDR3 comprises 17 residues. Germline assignment: CDR1 LNHDA and CDR2 SQIVND (reference sequence). Trimming pared 5 bases from V and 1 base from J, leaving 18 bases between. The CDR3 DNA sequence: TGTGCCAGTAGTGCCATGGGGGAAAGAAAAAGCAATCAGCCCCAGCATTTT. It yields the protein CASSAMGERKSNQPQHF. Looking up the rest from reference TRBV19 and TRBJ1-5 gives the full variable domain: DGGITQSPKYLFRKEGQNVTLSCEQNLNHDAMYWYRQDPGQGLRLIYYSQIVNDFQKGDIAEGYSVSREKKESFPLTVTSAQKNPTAFYLCASSAMGERKSNQPQHFGDGTRLSIL.

The V gene is TRBV11-2, the J gene TRBJ1-4; perhaps TRBD1 as D (5 bases). V dropped 5 bases and J dropped 5 bases, with 12 bases sitting between them. CDR3 size: 14 residues. CDR1 and CDR2 (germline): SGHAT, FQNNGV. CDR3 nucleotide sequence: TGTGCCAGCAGCCAAGGGGAGTGGAATGAAAAACTGTTTTTT. Its translation: CASSQGEWNEKLFF.

The chain employs TRBV28 and TRBJ2-7; tentative D call: TRBD1 (5 bases). The CDR3 is 12 residues long. Germline CDR1 MDHEN, CDR2 SYDVKM. V lost 6 bases, J lost 5 bases, and 11 bases lay in between. The CDR3 region has the DNA TGTGCCAGCAGACCCGCAGGGCACGAGCAGTACTTC. Its protein is CASRPAGHEQYF.

The CDR3 sequence is CAWSVRGGNTIYF. DNA for the CDR3: TGTGCCTGGAGTGTACGAGGTGGAAACACCATATATTTT. V is TRBV30 and J is TRBJ1-3, with D uncertain. Germline CDR1 reads GTSNPN; CDR2 reads SVGIG (reference sequence). The CDR3 is made up of 13 amino acids. V dropped 0 bases and J dropped 3 bases, with 6 bases sitting between them.

The rearrangement links TRBV9 to TRBJ1-3; D remains unclear. The germline gives CDR1 SGDLS, CDR2 YYNGEE. The CDR3 sequence is 16 residues long. With 0 bases removed from V and 0 bases from J, the gap between germline ends came to 10 bases. The CDR3: CASSVGVPSSGNTIYF. CDR3 DNA: TGTGCCAGCAGCGTAGGGGTGCCGAGCTCTGGAAACACCATATATTTT. The variable domain in full, completed from reference TRBV9 and TRBJ1-3, reads DSGVTQTPKHLITATGQRVTLRCSPRSGDLSVYWYQQSLDQGLQFLIQYYNGEERAKGNILERFSAQQFPDLHSELNLSSLELGDSALYFCASSVGVPSSGNTIYFGEGSWLTVV.

This chain uses TRBV7-2 with TRBJ1-2; TRBD1 aligns across 10 bases. The CDR3 length is 14 residues. Germline assignment: CDR1 SGHTA and CDR2 FQGNSA. The J segment lost 8 bases and the V segment lost 6 bases, leaving 9 bases of the junction unmatched. The CDR3 is CASSQGTGAGGYTF. CDR3 coding DNA: TGTGCCAGCAGTCAAGGGACAGGGGCAGGAGGCTACACCTTC. The full variable domain, rest sourced from reference TRBV7-2 and TRBJ1-2, is GAGVSQSPSNKVTEKGKDVELRCDPISGHTALYWYRQSLGQGLEFLIYFQGNSAPDKSGLPSDRFSAERTGGSVSTLTIQRTQQEDSAVYLCASSQGTGAGGYTFGSGTRLTVV.

V usage is TRBV5-1 and J usage is TRBJ1-3; D is undetermined. The CDR3 loop spans 15 amino acids. Germline assignment: CDR1 SGHRS and CDR2 YFSETQ. V was clipped by 0 bases and J by 5 bases, with 12 bases between them. The CDR3 sequence is CASSLGSGRRNTIYF. For the CDR3, the DNA is TGCGCCAGCAGCTTGGGGTCGGGCAGGCGAAACACCATATATTTT.

CDR3 nucleotide sequence: TGTGCCAGCAGTGAAATGGCTAGCGGGCAAGGGACGCAGTATTTT. It translates to CASSEMASGQGTQYF. The chain couples TRBV6-1 to TRBJ2-3; 8 bases fit TRBD2. The V segment lost 2 bases and the J segment 9 bases; nucleotides outside the gene matches: 10. The V gene's germline CDR1 is MNHNS and CDR2 SASEGT. The CDR3 length is 15 residues.

V usage is TRBV27 and J usage is TRBJ2-7, with D possibly being TRBD1 (5 bases). This CDR3 is 14 amino acids long. Germline CDR1 and CDR2: MNHEY and SMNVEV (reference sequence). Trimming shortened V by 7 bases and J by 5 bases, and 18 bases separated the two germline ends. CDR3 DNA: TGTGCCAGCAAGGAACAGGCGGCAAGTAACGAGCAGTACTTC. The encoded protein is CASKEQAASNEQYF.

This clone was counted a few times. J is TRBJ2-1 and V is TRBV9; D is unresolved. There are 14 residues in the CDR3. V lost 5 bases, J lost 2 bases, and 11 bases lay in between. Germline V gene lookup returns CDR1 SGDLS and CDR2 YYNGEE. For the CDR3, the DNA is TGTGCCAGCAGGGAAATCGACACCTACAATGAGCAGTTCTTC. Its translation is CASREIDTYNEQFF.